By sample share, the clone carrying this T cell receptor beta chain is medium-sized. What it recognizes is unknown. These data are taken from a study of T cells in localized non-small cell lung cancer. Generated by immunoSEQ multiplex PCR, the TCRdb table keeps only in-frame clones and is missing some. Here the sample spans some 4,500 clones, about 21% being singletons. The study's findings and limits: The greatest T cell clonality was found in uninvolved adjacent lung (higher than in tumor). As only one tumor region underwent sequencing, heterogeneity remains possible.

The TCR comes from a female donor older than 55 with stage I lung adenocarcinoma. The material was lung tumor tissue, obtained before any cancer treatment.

The chain's CDR3 is CASSRLAGGASNTGELFF. Here the CDR3 DNA reads TGTGCCAGCAGTAGACTAGCGGGAGGGGCATCGAACACCGGGGAGCTGTTTTTT. The V and J genes are TRBV11-3 and TRBJ2-2, with 14 bases aligning to TRBD2. The trim removed 6 bases at V and 0 bases at J, leaving 6 bases unmatched. This CDR3 spans 18 amino acids. The germline V gene has CDR1 SGHNT and CDR2 YENEEA.